The sequence of this T cell receptor beta chain was determined in a study of identical twins. There are 15 residues in the CDR3. Germline-derived CDR1 and CDR2 are MNHEY and SMNVEV (reference sequence). V was cut by 6 bases and J by 1 base, with 15 bases left in between. Via MiXCR, TCRdb re-called the 5' RACE reads, giving one row per CDR3 protein. Found here are around 250,000 distinct CDR3 sequences, more than 9.5% of them singletons; the top ten hold about 3.9%. This same sample was also taken into another study, of yellow fever vaccine responses in identical twins.

The specimen was memory (CD45RO+) T cells sorted from blood. The clonotype was recovered from a woman aged 18-29 years in good health. V and J are TRBV27 and TRBJ1-2, with D possibly matching TRBD1 (6 bases). The CDR3 sequence is CASRPRTEFNYGYTF. The CDR3 DNA follows: TGTGCCAGCAGACCGCGGACAGAGTTTAACTATGGCTACACCTTC.